Given below is one T cell receptor (beta chain) in context. Its antigen remains unknown. A linear amplification protocol produced the TCR libraries from around 0.55 ug of total RNA. A single record per CDR3 protein comes from TCRdb applying MiXCR to the reads. The table includes around 200,000 distinct CDR3 sequences, about 74% detected once. Germline V lookup: CDR1 MNHEY, CDR2 SMNVEV (reference sequence). This CDR3 region has 15 residues. After removal of 3 bases from V and 4 bases from J, the junction contained 9 bases not matched to a gene. This entry is derived from a study of healthy donors' naive CD4 and CD8 T cells. As for the study in general: All functional IMGT TCR alpha variants were covered by new primers. General study points: Positive CDR3 charge linked to CD4+ cells, negative to CD8+ cells.

Source material: naive CD4+ and CD8+ T cells sorted from blood, pooled from several donors. This receptor was obtained from a pool of human donors in good health; the sample pools cells from several healthy donors. The chain uses TRBV27 and TRBJ2-7; 7 nucleotides agree with TRBD1. CDR3 DNA sequence: TGTGCCAGCAGTTTCCCGACAGGGATGGGTTACGAGCAGTACTTC. This translates into CASSFPTGMGYEQYF.